Below are 8 T cell receptor beta chains sequenced from a single sample in a study of blood T cell repertoires in COVID-19. Clones were sequenced by immunoSEQ multiplex PCR, and TCRdb holds only the in-frame ones, with some missing. The table shows over 65,000 clones, with around 90% occurring only once. Sample: peripheral blood. These receptors all stem from a man in his fifties with active COVID-19.

The chain combines TRBV18 with TRBJ2-2, with 9 positions matching TRBD2. Germline lookup yields CDR1 KGHSH and CDR2 LQKENI. The CDR3 length is 18 residues. V shed 3 bases, J shed 5 bases, and the junction held 13 bases outside the gene matches. DNA of the CDR3: TGTGCCAGCTCACCTACTCACGCCGGGACTAGCTTAACCGGGGAGCTGTTTTTT. Translated: CASSPTHAGTSLTGELFF.

This chain links TRBV12-5 with TRBJ2-1, with TRBD2 identical over 12 bases. The junction had 5 bases not matched to a gene; V was cut back by 8 bases and J by 0 bases. The V gene's germline CDR1 is LGHNT and CDR2 FRNRAP. The length of the CDR3 is 16 residues. This CDR3 is CASRLAGALSYNEQFF. The CDR3 region has the DNA TGTGCTAGTCGACTAGCGGGGGCCCTCTCCTACAATGAGCAGTTCTTC. The full variable domain, in which reference TRBV12-5 and TRBJ2-1 provide the parts outside the CDR3, is DARVTQTPRHKVTEMGQEVTMRCQPILGHNTVFWYRQTMMQGLELLAYFRNRAPLDDSGMPKDRFSAEMPDATLATLKIQPSEPRDSAVYFCASRLAGALSYNEQFFGPGTRLTVL.

J is TRBJ1-2 and V is TRBV5-6; the D is unclear. The CDR3 contains 12 residues. V gave up 6 bases and J gave up 7 bases, with 13 bases separating them. Germline-derived CDR1 and CDR2 are SGHDT and YYEEEE. CDR3 residues: CASTQTERGYTF. CDR3 sequence (DNA): TGTGCCAGCACGCAGACTGAGCGTGGCTACACCTTC.

As regards this clone: Other DNA sequences in this sample translate to the same CDR3. The J gene is TRBJ1-1, the V gene TRBV5-1; 11 nucleotides line up with TRBD1. V dropped 4 bases and J dropped 4; count of bases not matched to a gene: 6. In germline, CDR1 is SGHRS, CDR2 YFSETQ. The CDR3 extends over 15 amino acids. CDR3 region: CASSPGTGGGTEAFF. In DNA, the CDR3 is TGCGCCAGCAGCCCCGGGACAGGGGGGGGCACTGAAGCTTTCTTT.

This chain uses TRBV2 with TRBJ1-1; no clear D. The CDR3 totals 13 residues. Germline V gives CDR1 SNHLY, CDR2 FYNNEI. V was clipped by 7 bases and J by 1 base, with 10 bases between them. CDR3 sequence: CASNGEGNTEAFF. For the CDR3, the DNA is TGTGCCAGCAATGGGGAGGGGAACACTGAAGCTTTCTTT.

V usage is TRBV6-5 and J usage is TRBJ2-4, with TRBD2 matching 9 bases. CDR1 MNHEY and CDR2 SVGAGI come from the germline V gene. V lost 3 bases, J lost 0 bases, and 3 bases stayed unmatched. This CDR3 comprises 16 residues. The CDR3 sequence is CASSYSGGLAKNIQYF. The CDR3 coding sequence is TGTGCCAGCAGTTATAGCGGGGGACTAGCCAAAAACATTCAGTACTTC.

The chain joins TRBV19 to TRBJ2-7; 7 nucleotides align to TRBD2. V trimming: 5 bases; J trimming: 1 base; junction bases outside the gene matches: 5. The CDR3 spans 14 residues. Germline-derived CDR1 and CDR2 are LNHDA and SQIVND (reference sequence). CDR3 nucleotides: TGTGCCAGTAGTTTGGGAGCGGGGTCCTACGAGCAGTACTTC. Encoded protein: CASSLGAGSYEQYF.

This chain joins TRBV7-8 and TRBJ1-1; 9 nucleotides align to TRBD1. The CDR3 is made up of 15 amino acids. Germline V CDR1 and CDR2: SGHVS, FQNEAQ. J was trimmed by 0 bases and V by 5 bases; bases with no gene match: 4. The CDR3 sequence is CASSRGTGLNTEAFF. Written as DNA, the CDR3 is TGTGCCAGCAGCCGCGGGACAGGGTTGAACACTGAAGCTTTCTTT.